These T cell receptor beta chains were read from a single sample in a study of blood T cell repertoires in COVID-19. Clones were sequenced by immunoSEQ multiplex PCR, and TCRdb holds only the in-frame ones, with some missing. The sample includes 250,000 to 300,000 clones, around 81% of them seen just once. The material sequenced was peripheral blood. Source of these receptors: a woman aged 55-70 years with active or convalescent COVID-19. The CDR3 runs from the conserved cysteine through the conserved F or W. The D gene is left open where the match is weak. Only part of the rows carry a size: once, few, many, or a class if the clone is expanded.

CDR3 protein,CDR3 DNA,V gene,J gene,clone size,D gene
CSVERGQSYTF,TGCAGCGTTGAAAGGGGACAATCCTACACCTTC,TRBV29-1,TRBJ1-2,NA,NA
CASSPGQGFYEQYF,TGTGCCAGCAGCCCCGGACAGGGCTTCTACGAGCAGTACTTC,TRBV6-5,TRBJ2-7,NA,TRBD1
CASSFGDSYEQYF,TGTGCCAGCAGTTTTGGGGACAGCTACGAGCAGTACTTC,TRBV12-3/TRBV12-4,TRBJ2-7,NA,TRBD1
CASSLGGGEQYF,TGTGCCAGCAGTCTCGGGGGAGGGGAGCAGTACTTC,TRBV6-5,TRBJ2-7,NA,TRBD2
CASSPPAGGDAIYF,TGTGCCAGCTCACCACCGGCCGGGGGGGACGCCATATATTTT,TRBV18,TRBJ1-3,NA,NA
CASSALAPTLLREETQYF,TGTGCCAGCAGTGCCCTAGCGCCTACACTTCTAAGGGAAGAGACCCAGTACTTC,TRBV25-1,TRBJ2-5,NA,NA
CATRGQANMNTEAFF,TGTGCCACCCGAGGACAGGCGAATATGAACACTGAAGCTTTCTTT,TRBV27,TRBJ1-1,NA,TRBD1
CASSIGTANTEAFF,TGTGCCAGTAGTATCGGGACAGCGAACACTGAAGCTTTCTTT,TRBV19,TRBJ1-1,NA,TRBD1
CASSLRDTNTGELFF,TGTGCTAGCAGCTTAAGGGACACTAACACCGGGGAGCTGTTTTTT,TRBV7-7,TRBJ2-2,NA,NA
CASSVASGTSGVYNEQFF,TGTGCCAGCAGCGTAGCTTCGGGGACTAGCGGGGTATACAATGAGCAGTTCTTC,TRBV9,TRBJ2-1,NA,TRBD2
CASSQDRGLFPDTQYF,TGCGCCAGCAGCCAAGATAGGGGACTATTTCCCGATACGCAGTATTTT,TRBV4-3,TRBJ2-3,NA,TRBD2
CASSLNRGLTVYQPQHF,TGTGCCAGCAGTTTAAACAGGGGCCTAACTGTTTATCAGCCCCAGCATTTT,TRBV28,TRBJ1-5,NA,TRBD1
CASSYSIQGALEQYF,TGTGCCAGCAGTTACTCGATACAGGGGGCGCTTGAGCAGTACTTC,TRBV6-5,TRBJ2-7,NA,TRBD1
CASSWTSGGPPETQYF,TGTGCCAGCAGCTGGACTAGCGGGGGCCCCCCCGAGACCCAGTACTTC,TRBV5-4,TRBJ2-5,NA,TRBD2
CASSLGQGSYGYTF,TGTGCCAGCAGCTTGGGACAGGGGAGCTATGGCTACACCTTC,TRBV7-2,TRBJ1-2,NA,TRBD1
CASSRSRAGDYEQYF,TGTGCCAGCAGCCGAAGCAGGGCAGGAGACTACGAGCAGTACTTC,TRBV27,TRBJ2-7,NA,NA
CASRQAPDYSNQPQHF,TGTGCCAGTAGGCAGGCGCCTGACTATAGCAATCAGCCCCAGCATTTT,TRBV19,TRBJ1-5,NA,NA
CASSPGTQGEQYF,TGTGCCAGCTCACCGGGGACTCAGGGAGAGCAGTACTTC,TRBV18,TRBJ2-7,NA,NA
CASSSMLAGNGYTF,TGTGCCAGCAGTTCCATGCTGGCGGGGAACGGCTACACCTTC,TRBV25-1,TRBJ1-2,NA,NA
CASSPTGVSTDTQYF,TGTGCCAGTAGTCCCACAGGGGTGAGCACAGATACGCAGTATTTT,TRBV19,TRBJ2-3,NA,TRBD1
CASSATGRRNTIYF,TGTGCCAGCAGTGCGACAGGGAGGAGAAACACCATATATTTT,TRBV7-9,TRBJ1-3,NA,TRBD1
CASSSRISYEQYF,TGTGCCAGCAGCTCCAGGATTTCCTACGAGCAGTACTTC,TRBV7-8,TRBJ2-7,NA,NA
CASSSPQLADGDTQYF,TGTGCCAGCAGCTCCCCGCAGCTAGCCGACGGAGATACGCAGTATTTT,TRBV7-2,TRBJ2-3,few,NA
CASSLWGGRLNTGELFF,TGTGCCAGCAGCTTATGGGGCGGCAGGCTAAACACCGGGGAGCTGTTTTTT,TRBV7-9,TRBJ2-2,NA,NA
CSVDWGDGTEAFF,TGCAGCGTTGATTGGGGGGACGGCACTGAAGCTTTCTTT,TRBV29-1,TRBJ1-1,NA,NA
CSVEVPEPTGTSGNTIYF,TGCAGCGTTGAAGTCCCCGAACCGACAGGGACCTCTGGAAACACCATATATTTT,TRBV29-1,TRBJ1-3,NA,TRBD1
CASRLRGSSYEQYF,TGTGCCAGCCGCCTTCGGGGGTCCTCCTACGAGCAGTACTTC,TRBV19,TRBJ2-7,NA,NA
CSAGTLAQFF,TGCAGTGCCGGGACTCTAGCGCAGTTCTTC,TRBV20-1,TRBJ2-1,NA,NA
CASSLGRGTQYF,TGTGCCAGCAGCCTAGGGCGGGGCACGCAGTATTTT,TRBV27,TRBJ2-3,NA,NA
CASSKVRDSRGDPQHF,TGTGCCAGCAGCAAAGTTAGGGACTCCCGAGGAGACCCCCAGCATTTT,TRBV21-1,TRBJ1-5,NA,NA
CASAGPSGANVLTF,TGTGCCAGTGCTGGGCCCTCTGGGGCCAACGTCCTGACTTTC,TRBV19,TRBJ2-6,NA,NA
CASMTGTGQETQYF,TGCGCCAGCATGACGGGTACGGGTCAAGAGACCCAGTACTTC,TRBV5-1,TRBJ2-5,NA,NA
CASTVGRLLETQYF,TGTGCCAGCACCGTGGGGAGACTTCTAGAGACCCAGTACTTC,TRBV6-5,TRBJ2-5,NA,NA
CASSFETGRGYDYGYTF,TGTGCCAGCTCATTTGAGACAGGGCGCGGATATGACTATGGCTACACCTTC,TRBV18,TRBJ1-2,NA,TRBD1
CASSLSPGAEQYF,TGTGCCAGCAGCTTATCTCCGGGAGCCGAGCAGTACTTC,TRBV7-3,TRBJ2-7,once,NA
CASSPGTPIENTEAFF,TGTGCCAGCAGCCCCGGGACACCCATTGAAAACACTGAAGCTTTCTTT,TRBV5-4,TRBJ1-1,NA,NA
CASSLEAAGGRGRTDTQYF,TGTGCCAGCAGCTTAGAGGCAGCGGGGGGCCGCGGTCGCACAGATACGCAGTATTTT,TRBV7-8,TRBJ2-3,NA,TRBD2
CASLARASGYTF,TGTGCCAGCCTCGCCCGCGCGAGTGGCTACACCTTC,TRBV6-5,TRBJ1-2,NA,NA
CASKPGRGRETQYF,TGTGCCAGCAAACCGGGAAGGGGGCGGGAGACCCAGTACTTC,TRBV6-5,TRBJ2-5,NA,TRBD1
CASSLVAGLSGANVLTF,TGTGCCAGCAGCTTAGTGGCGGGACTCTCTGGGGCCAACGTCCTGACTTTC,TRBV7-2,TRBJ2-6,once,NA
CAISDNYNEQFF,TGTGCCATCAGTGACAACTACAATGAGCAGTTCTTC,TRBV10-3,TRBJ2-1,NA,NA
CASRETGFDTEAFF,TGTGCCAGCAGAGAAACAGGGTTCGACACTGAAGCTTTCTTT,TRBV25-1,TRBJ1-1,NA,NA
CASSHRDLSTDTQYF,TGCGCCAGCAGTCACCGGGATTTAAGCACAGATACGCAGTATTTT,TRBV5-1,TRBJ2-3,NA,NA
CASQGGGDYEQYF,TGTGCCAGTCAAGGGGGTGGGGATTACGAGCAGTACTTC,TRBV12-3/TRBV12-4,TRBJ2-7,NA,NA
CASSQVGGARETQYF,TGTGCCAGCAGCCAAGTGGGGGGGGCAAGAGAGACCCAGTACTTC,TRBV3-1/TRBV3-2,TRBJ2-5,NA,NA
CASSLSRAIHPLHF,TGTGCCAGCAGCTTGAGCAGGGCGATTCACCCCCTCCACTTT,TRBV5-6,TRBJ1-6,NA,NA
CASSSWTGENTDTQYF,TGTGCCAGCAGCTCCTGGACAGGGGAGAACACAGATACGCAGTATTTT,TRBV14,TRBJ2-3,NA,TRBD1
CASSAYGANYGYTF,TGTGCCAGTAGTGCCTACGGGGCTAACTATGGCTACACCTTC,TRBV19,TRBJ1-2,NA,NA
CASSPTSRGRRDGYTF,TGTGCCAGCAGCCCGACCAGTAGGGGGCGAAGAGATGGCTACACCTTC,TRBV4-2,TRBJ1-2,NA,TRBD1
CASSFQDRASYEQYF,TGTGCCAGCAGCTTCCAGGACAGGGCATCCTACGAGCAGTACTTC,TRBV11-2,TRBJ2-7,NA,TRBD1
CASSLALLSVGAETQYF,TGTGCCAGCAGTCTCGCTCTCCTCTCCGTAGGGGCCGAGACCCAGTACTTC,TRBV6-6,TRBJ2-5,NA,NA
CASSFQGAQAFF,TGTGCCAGCAGTTTTCAGGGGGCGCAGGCTTTCTTT,TRBV6-5,TRBJ1-1,NA,TRBD1
CASSQRGGEQFF,TGTGCCAGCAGCCAGCGGGGGGGGGAGCAGTTCTTC,TRBV3-1/TRBV3-2,TRBJ2-1,few,TRBD2
CASSILGQRNYGYTF,TGTGCCAGTAGTATTCTAGGACAGCGAAACTATGGCTACACCTTC,TRBV19,TRBJ1-2,NA,NA